One sample yielded the 3 T cell receptor beta chains listed below, sequenced in a study of cytotoxic CD8 clonotypes in ibrutinib-treated CLL. Clones were read by immunoSEQ multiplex PCR, and TCRdb kept only the in-frame ones, dropping some. This table holds nearly 50,000 clones, 50% to 65% found once. The starting material was PBMCs, obtained after 24 months of ibrutinib treatment. These receptors were collected from a human donor with chronic lymphocytic leukemia.

The gene calls are TRBV19 and TRBJ1-2, with 7 bases fitting TRBD1. The V gene end was trimmed by 5 bases and the J gene end by 5 bases; junction bases not matched to a gene: 17. CDR1 is LNHDA, CDR2 SQIVND, per germline (reference sequence). There are 17 residues in the CDR3. The CDR3 is CASSLSGTALLTYGYTF. Written as DNA, the CDR3 is TGTGCCAGTAGTCTTTCCGGGACAGCCCTTTTGACGTATGGCTACACCTTC.

The chain has TRBV7-9 and TRBJ1-1, with TRBD1 as a possible D gene (5 bases). Per germline, CDR1 SEHNR and CDR2 FQNEAQ (reference sequence). The V and J ends lost 5 bases and 11 bases respectively, with 15 bases between them. The CDR3 is made up of 12 amino acids. As DNA, the CDR3 is TGTGCCAGCAGCCCGGGGGGACTGAGGGCTTTCTTT. It specifies CASSPGGLRAFF.

The rearrangement links TRBV18 to TRBJ2-7, with 10 bases that match TRBD1. CDR1 and CDR2 from the germline V gene are KGHSH and LQKENI. V trimming: 3 bases; J trimming: 9 bases; junction bases outside the gene matches: 11. The CDR3 consists of 15 residues. The CDR3 is CASSPPGQGNPGQYF. DNA for the CDR3: TGTGCCAGCTCACCTCCGGGACAGGGGAACCCTGGGCAGTACTTC.